This is a list of T cell receptor beta chains from one sample in a study of CD8 T cells in ankylosing spondylitis. From the 5' RACE reads, TCRdb called clonotypes with MiXCR, one entry per CDR3 protein. The sample lists some 270,000 distinct CDR3 sequences; 32% were seen once. The sequencing sample was made of blood, either unsorted or a sorted T cell fraction (not recorded which). These receptors all stem from a male donor with ankylosing spondylitis or in good health (not recorded which). Both conserved end residues are part of each CDR3. The D gene is left open where the match is weak. Size is omitted from some rows. Given values are once, few, many or a class for expanded clones.

TGTGCCAGCAGTTTGCCCCGGGTCAGGGGTGAAGCTTTCTTT	CASSLPRVRGEAFF	TRBJ1-1	NA	NA	TRBV12-3/TRBV12-4	14
TGTGCCAGCAGTTACTCGACGGGACAGAAGTACGAGCAGTACTTC	CASSYSTGQKYEQYF	TRBJ2-7	few	TRBD1	TRBV6-5	15
TGTGCCAGCAGCCGCCAACCGACAGGGGTTCGAGAAAAACTGTTTTTT	CASSRQPTGVREKLFF	TRBJ1-4	NA	TRBD1	TRBV5-5	16
TGCGCCAGCAGCCAAATAGGACAGGGGGCAGATACGCAGTATTTT	CASSQIGQGADTQYF	TRBJ2-3	few	TRBD1	TRBV4-1	15
TGCGCCAGCAGCTTGGAGGGGGCTGGGGCTGATACGCAGTATTTT	CASSLEGAGADTQYF	TRBJ2-3	few	TRBD1	TRBV5-1	15
TGTGCCAGCAGCTCGACAGGGTGGGCCGGAGAGACCCAGTACTTC	CASSSTGWAGETQYF	TRBJ2-5	NA	TRBD1	TRBV6-1	15
TGTGCCATTAAAGGGGTGGGAAACACCATATATTTT	CAIKGVGNTIYF	TRBJ1-3	NA	NA	TRBV12-3/TRBV12-4	12
TGTGCCAGCAGCAAACTTATGACCGAGCGAGAGACCCAGTACTTC	CASSKLMTERETQYF	TRBJ2-5	NA	NA	TRBV11-2	15
TGCGCCAGCAGCCAAGATTTGAGCAACGGCTACACCTTC	CASSQDLSNGYTF	TRBJ1-2	NA	NA	TRBV4-1	13
TGTGCCAGCAGCCAACTACTAGCGGGGGGGCCTGCTCCAGAGACCCAGTACTTC	CASSQLLAGGPAPETQYF	TRBJ2-5	NA	TRBD2	TRBV3-1	18
TGTGCCAGCTCTGGGGCCAACGTCCTGACTTTC	CASSGANVLTF	TRBJ2-6	NA	NA	TRBV12-3/TRBV12-4	11
TGCAGTGCCTCCCCGGGACAGGGGAGCTCCTACAATGAGCAGTTCTTC	CSASPGQGSSYNEQFF	TRBJ2-1	NA	TRBD1	TRBV20-1	16
TGCGCCAGCAGCTTGAGACAGGAAACTGAAGCTTTCTTT	CASSLRQETEAFF	TRBJ1-1	few	NA	TRBV5-1	13